This record looks at one T cell receptor beta chain sequence and its context. Its binding antigen is unknown. Per-nucleotide qualities are absent, and no much larger clonotype sits a single base away. CDR1 is given as SGHRS and CDR2 as YFSETQ, both from the germline V gene. Here V drops 0 bases and J drops 4 bases, and the junction holds 4 bases not matched to any gene. Inclusive of the bounding cysteine and phenylalanine, the CDR3 is 15 residues long. The read is trimmed to its CDR3 DNA, 45 bases read in frame from base 1. Taken with the paper, the label for time point translates to: baseline before first vaccination. Vaccinee samples were obtained from the UK trials COV001 and COV002, which included a single-blind randomized controlled phase 2/3 trial of AZD1222 (ChAdOx1 nCoV-19) in healthy adults. Trial participant PBMC samples were collected at day 0 and day 28 after the second dose for TCRbeta chain sequencing.

This sample was taken from a study of T cell responses to AZD1222 COVID-19 vaccine (dated by TCRdb to the early 2020s). Looking at the study overall: AZD1222 recipients with second doses at about 4 weeks or about 12 weeks were pooled, because spike-specific TCR depth and breadth did not differ between schedules. TCR sequencing was performed for about 250 trial participants, of whom roughly 200 were given two doses of AZD1222 and some 26 were given two doses of MenACWY control vaccine. Trial participants were enrolled into age subgroups of 18-55, 56-69 and 70-plus years, which contained roughly 140, 27 and 60 TCR-sequenced participants, respectively.

The investigation overall reported the following: After two AZD1222 doses, spike-specific TCR breadth and depth were significantly higher than at day 0 and than in MenACWY recipients. The 56-69-year group was small, and its depth increase did not reach significance, likely because of low power. Reportedly, close to half of the unique spike-specific TCRs recognized epitopes lying outside the regions that are mutated in the B.1.351 and B.1.1.7 variants. Because no day 14 peak-response samples were available, repertoires were characterized only after the peak T cell response. Most participants were white British and females outnumbered males, and the authors suggested that clonal diversity may have been underestimated. The vaccine-associated CD4 TCRs covered the entire spike protein, and the dominant responses fell in regions 160-218 and 743-854. Conclusions about previously exposed vaccinees are limited, since just 5 or 6 AZD1222 recipients were seropositive for SARS-CoV-2 at baseline.

The CDR3 regions of human TCRbeta chains were analyzed by immunosequencing. In the original analysis: TCRs in the repertoires were matched against a reference library of SARS-CoV-2-specific TCRs that had been generated with the MIRA antigen-specificity platform. Breadth was defined as the fraction of unique TCRs that were SARS-CoV-2-associated, and depth was defined as the fraction of total T cells that were SARS-CoV-2-associated. Each spike-specific TCR was assigned to its reactive spike region and to a CD4 or CD8 class using the MIRA data. Log10-transformed breadth and depth values were compared by one-way ANOVA with Sidak's multiple comparisons tests. TCRdb retrieved this table from immuneACCESS and kept in-frame rearrangements only. Not all clones are present; in checked studies, unresolved V genes account for under half, and no reason is known for the remainder. The V and J calls and clone size were taken over from that table, and D and trimming were inferred from the DNA. A total of about 120,000 clones appear in this sample, 70% to 90% of them only once. About 10% of the sample is in the top ten clones.

The sequence is built from TRBV5-1 and TRBJ2-1; 7 bases in between match TRBD2. The specimen comprised peripheral blood, sampled on day 0 of AZD1222 vaccination. This clonotype was obtained from an adult in good health. The CDR3 protein: CASSLGGRVYNEQFF. The DNA reads TGCGCCAGCAGCTTGGGTGGGAGGGTGTACAATGAGCAGTTCTTC.